A selection of T cell receptor beta chains follows, all from one sample in a study of CD4 T cells in relation to SARS-CoV-2 and coronaviruses. Their antigens remain unidentified. Repertoires were generated with immunoSEQ multiplex PCR, while TCRdb's copy carries only in-frame clones and drops some. The table records 38,000 or so clones, roughly 80% of them present only once. Sequenced material: naive CD4+ T cells from PBMCs, cultured in vitro. The source is an adult with COVID-19. The CDR3 runs from the conserved cysteine through the conserved F or W. A D gene is named only where the DNA matches it firmly. Clone size is not always given. Where it is, it says once, few, many or a class for expanded clones.

TRBV3-1/TRBV3-2	-	-	TRBJ2-1	CASSGTSYNEQFF	TGTGCCAGCAGCGGAACATCCTACAATGAGCAGTTCTTC
TRBV6-5	TRBD1	-	TRBJ2-3	CASEGGTGSTDTQYF	TGTGCCAGCGAGGGGGGGACAGGGTCGACAGATACGCAGTATTTT
TRBV7-2	TRBD2	-	TRBJ2-1	CASSLVGEGFEQFF	TGTGCCAGCAGCTTAGTCGGGGAGGGCTTTGAGCAGTTCTTC
TRBV7-9	-	-	TRBJ2-1	CASSLAYNEQFF	TGTGCCAGCAGCTTAGCCTACAATGAGCAGTTCTTC
TRBV7-8	-	-	TRBJ2-7	CASSSGPRYEQYF	TGTGCCAGCAGCTCGGGACCGAGGTACGAGCAGTACTTC
TRBV2	-	-	TRBJ1-5	CASTREPSNQPQHF	TGTGCCAGCACAAGGGAACCCAGCAATCAGCCCCAGCATTTT
TRBV29-1	-	-	TRBJ2-2	CSVEYNTGELFF	TGCAGCGTGGAATACAACACCGGGGAGCTGTTTTTT
TRBV30	-	-	TRBJ2-3	CAWSVLSSPTDTQYF	TGTGCCTGGAGTGTACTCAGTTCACCCACAGATACGCAGTATTTT
TRBV4-2	-	-	TRBJ2-7	CASSPASRVVPSYEQYF	TGTGCCAGCAGCCCCGCTTCTAGGGTCGTCCCCTCCTACGAGCAGTACTTC
TRBV5-8	-	-	TRBJ1-5	CASSFVPRGQPQHF	TGTGCCAGCAGCTTTGTCCCCAGGGGACAGCCCCAGCATTTT
TRBV7-2	-	once	TRBJ2-1	CASSLGIAYEQFF	TGTGCCAGCAGCTTGGGGATAGCGTATGAGCAGTTCTTC